A selection of T cell receptor beta chains follows, all from one sample in a study of T-cell memory formation after mild COVID-19. TCRdb used MiXCR to reprocess the 5' RACE reads, holding one entry per CDR3 protein. Seen here are 390,000 or so distinct CDR3 sequences, roughly 15% observed once, and the top ten hold 20% to 25%. The specimen sequenced was PBMCs or a T cell subset sorted from them (not recorded which). These receptors were collected from a man aged 18-30 years who had mild COVID-19 (a few samples of this study predate the infection). Cell type and time point are not known. CDR3s include the opening cysteine and the closing phenylalanine or tryptophan. A D gene is named only where the DNA matches it firmly. Part of the rows lack a size; the others show once, few, many or a class for expanded clones.

J,V,D,size,DNA,CDR3
TRBJ1-1,TRBV4-2,.,.,TGTGCCAGCAGCCCAACGGCGGCACCCGGCACTGAAGCTTTCTTT,CASSPTAAPGTEAFF
TRBJ2-2,TRBV2,TRBD1,.,TGTGCCGGAGGGACAGGGGTGGCCACCGGGGAGCTGTTTTTT,CAGGTGVATGELFF
TRBJ2-3,TRBV4-3,TRBD1,few,TGCGCCAGCAGCCAAGCGGGGACAGGGGTCGATACGCAGTATTTT,CASSQAGTGVDTQYF
TRBJ2-2,TRBV2,TRBD1,.,TGTGCCAGCGCGGACAGGATCACCGGGGAGCTGTTTTTT,CASADRITGELFF
TRBJ1-2,TRBV5-1,.,.,TGCGCCAGCAGCCCGAACACAGGCCCAGTGGCGGATGGCTACACCTTC,CASSPNTGPVADGYTF
TRBJ1-6,TRBV7-6,.,.,TGTGCCAGCACCCCGGGACCTCTTAATTCACCCCTCCACTTT,CASTPGPLNSPLHF
TRBJ2-5,TRBV4-1,.,.,TGCGCCAGCAGCCAGGCCAGGGTCCGGGAGACCCAGTACTTC,CASSQARVRETQYF
TRBJ2-7,TRBV4-1,.,few,TGCGCCAGCAGCCACCCAGAAGCCTACGAGCAGTACTTC,CASSHPEAYEQYF
TRBJ2-5,TRBV7-2,.,.,TGTGCCAGCAGCTTGACCCGGGACCGTATAGAACAAGAGACCCAGTACTTC,CASSLTRDRIEQETQYF
TRBJ2-7,TRBV7-3,.,.,TGTGCCAGCAGCCCTACGCCCAGGGAGATCTACGAGCAGTACTTC,CASSPTPREIYEQYF
TRBJ2-7,TRBV14,.,.,TGTGCCAGCAGCCAAGTGCTGGGATTCTACGAGCAGTACTTC,CASSQVLGFYEQYF
TRBJ2-1,TRBV7-2,.,many,TGTGCCAGCAGCTCGATGGGTAATGAGCAGTTCTTC,CASSSMGNEQFF
TRBJ1-2,TRBV7-9,.,many,TGTGCCAGCAGCTGGGGACTGAGCTATGGCTACACCTTC,CASSWGLSYGYTF
TRBJ2-5,TRBV5-1,.,.,TGCGCCAGCTCGAACCCGGGACTGAAAGAGACCCAGTACTTC,CASSNPGLKETQYF
TRBJ1-1,TRBV12-3/TRBV12-4,.,many,TGTGCCAGCACTCTTCAGGGCACTGAAGCTTTCTTT,CASTLQGTEAFF
TRBJ2-3,TRBV5-1,.,.,TGCGCCATCGATGCCGGAACCGATACGCAGTATTTT,CAIDAGTDTQYF
TRBJ2-1,TRBV11-2,TRBD2,many,TGTGCCAGCAGCTTTCCTAGCGGGGGGCGACTGGGGAATGAGCAGTTCTTC,CASSFPSGGRLGNEQFF
TRBJ2-1,TRBV12-5,.,few,TGTGCTAGTGGATCCTCCGAGGTCTTGGAGCAGTTCTTC,CASGSSEVLEQFF
TRBJ2-7,TRBV18,TRBD2,.,TGTGCCAGCTCACCAAGCGGGGACGAGCAGTACTTC,CASSPSGDEQYF
TRBJ2-5,TRBV4-3,.,.,TGCGCCAGCAGCCAAGATTTATGGAGACGCCTGGGCGAGACCCAGTACTTC,CASSQDLWRRLGETQYF
TRBJ2-5,TRBV5-1,.,.,TGCGCCAGCAGCCACCGGGAGAGCTTGGGGGAGACCCAGTACTTC,CASSHRESLGETQYF
TRBJ2-1,TRBV3-1,.,.,TGTGCCAGCAGCCCACAGATGGTGCAGTTCTTC,CASSPQMVQFF
TRBJ2-5,TRBV7-2,TRBD1,.,TGTGCCAGCAGCTCCGACAGGGGTGGGGAGACCAAGTACTTC,CASSSDRGGETKYF
TRBJ1-5,TRBV5-1,.,.,TGCGCCAGCAGCTTGGAGGCAGGGCCGGATCAGCCCCAGCATTTT,CASSLEAGPDQPQHF
TRBJ2-2,TRBV7-2,.,few,TGTGCCAGCAGCCAGTACAGGGTTACCGGGGAGCTGTTTTTT,CASSQYRVTGELFF